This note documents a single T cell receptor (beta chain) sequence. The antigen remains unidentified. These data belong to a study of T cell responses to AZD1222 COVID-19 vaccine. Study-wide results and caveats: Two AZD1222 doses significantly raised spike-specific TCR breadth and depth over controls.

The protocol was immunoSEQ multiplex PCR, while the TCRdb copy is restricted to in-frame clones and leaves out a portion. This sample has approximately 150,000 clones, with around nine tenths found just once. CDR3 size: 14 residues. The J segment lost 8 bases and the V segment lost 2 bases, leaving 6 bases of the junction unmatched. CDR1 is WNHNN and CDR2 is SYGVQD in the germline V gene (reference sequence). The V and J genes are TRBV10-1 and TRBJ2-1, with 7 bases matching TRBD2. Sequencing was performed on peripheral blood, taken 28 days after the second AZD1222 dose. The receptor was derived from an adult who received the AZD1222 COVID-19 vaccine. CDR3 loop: CASSEVYREDEQFF. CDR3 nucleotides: TGCGCCAGCAGTGAGGTCTACCGGGAGGATGAGCAGTTCTTC.